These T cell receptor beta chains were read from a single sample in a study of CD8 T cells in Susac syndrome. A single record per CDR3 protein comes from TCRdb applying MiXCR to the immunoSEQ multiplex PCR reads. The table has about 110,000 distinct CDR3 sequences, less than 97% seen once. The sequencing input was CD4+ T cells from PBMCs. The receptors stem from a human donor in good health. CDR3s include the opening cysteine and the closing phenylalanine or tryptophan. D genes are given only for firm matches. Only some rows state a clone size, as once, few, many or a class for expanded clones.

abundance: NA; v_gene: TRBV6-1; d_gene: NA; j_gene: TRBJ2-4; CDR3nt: TGTGCCAGCAGTGATAGCGGACTAGCCAAAAACATTCAGTACTTC; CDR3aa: CASSDSGLAKNIQYF
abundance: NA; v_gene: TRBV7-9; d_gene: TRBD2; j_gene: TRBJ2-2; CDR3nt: TGTGCCAGCAGCTTATTCGGCGGGGGGAATACCGGGGAGCTGTTTTTT; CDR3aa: CASSLFGGGNTGELFF
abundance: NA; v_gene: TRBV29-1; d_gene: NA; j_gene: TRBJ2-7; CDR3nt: TGCAGCGTTGAGGCTAAAACCTACGAGCAGTACTTC; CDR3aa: CSVEAKTYEQYF
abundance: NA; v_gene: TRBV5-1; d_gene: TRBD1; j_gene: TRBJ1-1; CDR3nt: TGCGCCAGCAGCTGGGAACAGGGGAGGGAAGCTTTCTTT; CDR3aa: CASSWEQGREAFF
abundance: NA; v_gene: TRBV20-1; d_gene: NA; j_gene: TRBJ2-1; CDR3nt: TGCAGTGCTATACGCAGCCCAGGATCTAATGAGCAGTTCTTC; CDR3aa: CSAIRSPGSNEQFF
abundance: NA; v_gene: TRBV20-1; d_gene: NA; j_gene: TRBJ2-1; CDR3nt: TGCAGTGCTCCCCAAGTCAGTGAGCAGTTCTTC; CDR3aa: CSAPQVSEQFF
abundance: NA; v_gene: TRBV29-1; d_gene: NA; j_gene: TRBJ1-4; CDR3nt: TGCAGCGTTGACTTTTCAGGGATAGGCGAAAAACTGTTTTTT; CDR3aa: CSVDFSGIGEKLFF
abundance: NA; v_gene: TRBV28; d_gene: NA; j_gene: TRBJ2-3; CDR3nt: TGTGCCAGCATGGAGCGGGCCACAGATACGCAGTATTTT; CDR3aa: CASMERATDTQYF
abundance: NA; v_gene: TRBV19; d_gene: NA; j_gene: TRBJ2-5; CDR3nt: TGTGCCAGTAGTACCTCCCACCTACGACGGGAGACCCAGTACTTC; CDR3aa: CASSTSHLRRETQYF
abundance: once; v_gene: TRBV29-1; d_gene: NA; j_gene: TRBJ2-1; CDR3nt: TGCAGCGCCTTTGACTCCCGCTCCTACAATGAGCAGTTCTTC; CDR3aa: CSAFDSRSYNEQFF
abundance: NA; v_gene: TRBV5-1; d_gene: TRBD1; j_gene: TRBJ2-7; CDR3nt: TGCGCCAGCAGCTCGGAGGGACAGGCCGCCTACGAGCAGTACTTC; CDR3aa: CASSSEGQAAYEQYF
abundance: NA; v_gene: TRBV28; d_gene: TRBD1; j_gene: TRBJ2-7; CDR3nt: TGTGCCAGCCTCCCCCCGGGACAGGCCGGCCGGGACGAGCAGTACTTC; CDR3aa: CASLPPGQAGRDEQYF
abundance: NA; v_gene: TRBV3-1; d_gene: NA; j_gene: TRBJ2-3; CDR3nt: TGTGCCAGCAGCCAAGATCGCACAGATACGCAGTATTTT; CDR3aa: CASSQDRTDTQYF
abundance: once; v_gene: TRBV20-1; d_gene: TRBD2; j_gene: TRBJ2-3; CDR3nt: TGCAGTGCCCTAGCGGGGCTCCCTAGGATGGCGCAGTATTTT; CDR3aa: CSALAGLPRMAQYF
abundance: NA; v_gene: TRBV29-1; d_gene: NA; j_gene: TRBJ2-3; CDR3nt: TGCAGCGGGGGACTCAGCACAGATACGCAGTATTTT; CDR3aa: CSGGLSTDTQYF
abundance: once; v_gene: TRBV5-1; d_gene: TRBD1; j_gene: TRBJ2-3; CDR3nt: TGCGCCAGCAGCATCCGGACAGGGGGCACAGATACGCAGTATTTT; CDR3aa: CASSIRTGGTDTQYF
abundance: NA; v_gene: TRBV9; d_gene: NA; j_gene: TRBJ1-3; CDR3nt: TGTGCCAGCAGCCCTCCCGGACAGCGCTCTGGAAACACCATATATTTT; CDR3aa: CASSPPGQRSGNTIYF
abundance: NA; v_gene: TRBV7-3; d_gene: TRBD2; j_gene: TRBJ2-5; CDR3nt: TGTGCCAGCAGCAAGGGACCCGGAGGGGGGACTAGCGGGAAGTACCAAGAGACCCAGTACTTC; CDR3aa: CASSKGPGGGTSGKYQETQYF
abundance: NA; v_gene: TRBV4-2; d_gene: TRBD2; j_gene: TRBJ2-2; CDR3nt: TGTGCCAGCAGCCGAGGACTAGCGGGAGCTACGAACACCGGGGAGCTGTTTTTT; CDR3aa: CASSRGLAGATNTGELFF
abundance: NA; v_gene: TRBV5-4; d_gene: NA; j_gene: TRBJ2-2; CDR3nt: TGTGCCAGCAGCCCTAGCCGGACCGGGGAGCTGTTTTTT; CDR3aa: CASSPSRTGELFF
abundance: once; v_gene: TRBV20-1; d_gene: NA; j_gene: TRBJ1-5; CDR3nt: TGCAGTGCTAGATCCCGGTGGTTAGGCAATCAGCCCCAGCATTTT; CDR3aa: CSARSRWLGNQPQHF
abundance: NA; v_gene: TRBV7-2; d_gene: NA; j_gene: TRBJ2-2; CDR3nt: TGTGCCAGCAGCTTGAGCCCAGGGTTACAGGGGGGGACCGGGGAGCTGTTTTTT; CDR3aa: CASSLSPGLQGGTGELFF
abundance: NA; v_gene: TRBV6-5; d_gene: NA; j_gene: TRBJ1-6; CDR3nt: TGTGCCAGCAGTTACACAAAACAGCTACCTAATTCACCCCTCCACTTT; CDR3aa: CASSYTKQLPNSPLHF
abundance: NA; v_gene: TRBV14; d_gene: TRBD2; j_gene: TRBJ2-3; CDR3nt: TGTGCCAGCAACCGTCTAGGAGCGGGAGGAGCAGATACGCAGTATTTT; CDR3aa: CASNRLGAGGADTQYF
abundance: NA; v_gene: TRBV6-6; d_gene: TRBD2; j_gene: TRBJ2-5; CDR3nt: TGTGCCAGCAGATTAGCGGGAGGCAAGACCCAGTACTTC; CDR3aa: CASRLAGGKTQYF
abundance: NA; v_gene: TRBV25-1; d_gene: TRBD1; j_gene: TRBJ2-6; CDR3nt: TGTGCCAGCAGTGGCGACGGACAGGCCGGGGCCAACGTCCTGACTTTC; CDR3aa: CASSGDGQAGANVLTF
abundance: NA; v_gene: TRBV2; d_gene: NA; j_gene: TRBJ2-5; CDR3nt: TGTGCCAGCAGTACGACCGTATACCAAGAGACCCAGTACTTC; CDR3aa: CASSTTVYQETQYF
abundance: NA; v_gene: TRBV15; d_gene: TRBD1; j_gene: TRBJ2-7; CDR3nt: TGTGCCACCAGCAGTGGGGACAGGGCGGGATACGAGCAGTACTTC; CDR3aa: CATSSGDRAGYEQYF
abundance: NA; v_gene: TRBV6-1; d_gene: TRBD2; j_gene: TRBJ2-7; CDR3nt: TGTGCCAGCAGAATAGGACTAGCGGGAGCTAGGGCCTACGAGCAGTACTTC; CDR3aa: CASRIGLAGARAYEQYF
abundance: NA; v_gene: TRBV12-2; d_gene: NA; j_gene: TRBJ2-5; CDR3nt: TGTGCAAGTCGCACCGGACTAGCGGACTGGGAGACCCAGTACTTC; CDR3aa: CASRTGLADWETQYF
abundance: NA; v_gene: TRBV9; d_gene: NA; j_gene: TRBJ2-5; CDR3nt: TGTGCCAGCAGCCTCGGGATCCAAGAGACCCAGTACTTC; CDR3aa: CASSLGIQETQYF
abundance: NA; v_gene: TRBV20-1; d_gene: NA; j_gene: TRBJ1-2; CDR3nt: TGCAGTGCTAGAGATCAAGGGGGTGGCTACACCTTC; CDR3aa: CSARDQGGGYTF
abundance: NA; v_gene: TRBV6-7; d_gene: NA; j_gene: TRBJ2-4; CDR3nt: TGTGCCAGCAGTTACTCGACAGCCAAAAACATTCAGTACTTC; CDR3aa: CASSYSTAKNIQYF
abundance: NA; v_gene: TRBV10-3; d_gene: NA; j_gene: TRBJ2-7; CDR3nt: TGTGCCATCATGGTTGAGAACTCCTACGAGCAGTACTTC; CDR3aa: CAIMVENSYEQYF
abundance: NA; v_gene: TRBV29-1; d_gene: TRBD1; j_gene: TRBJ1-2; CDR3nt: TGCAGCGTTGGGACAGGCCTCACTAACTATGGCTACACCTTC; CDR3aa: CSVGTGLTNYGYTF
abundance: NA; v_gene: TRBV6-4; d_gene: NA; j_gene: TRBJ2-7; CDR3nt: TGTGCCAGCAGTGACACCGACAGCTACGAGCAGTACTTC; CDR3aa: CASSDTDSYEQYF
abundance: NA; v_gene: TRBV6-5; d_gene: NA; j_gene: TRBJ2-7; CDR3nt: TGTGCCAGCACTAGGGGGAACGAGCAGTACTTC; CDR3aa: CASTRGNEQYF
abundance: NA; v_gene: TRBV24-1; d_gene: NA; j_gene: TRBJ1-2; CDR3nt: TGTGCCACCAGTGATCGGGACAAAGGGAAAGCCAAGGGAGATGGCTACACCTTC; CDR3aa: CATSDRDKGKAKGDGYTF
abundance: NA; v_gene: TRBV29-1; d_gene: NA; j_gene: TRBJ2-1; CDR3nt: TGCAGCGCCCGAATGCGGGGTAACTCCTACAATGAGCAGTTCTTC; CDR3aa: CSARMRGNSYNEQFF
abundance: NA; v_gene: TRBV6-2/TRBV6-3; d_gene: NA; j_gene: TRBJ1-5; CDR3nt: TGTGCCAGCAGCCGGGCTGACAATCAGCCCCAGCATTTT; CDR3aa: CASSRADNQPQHF